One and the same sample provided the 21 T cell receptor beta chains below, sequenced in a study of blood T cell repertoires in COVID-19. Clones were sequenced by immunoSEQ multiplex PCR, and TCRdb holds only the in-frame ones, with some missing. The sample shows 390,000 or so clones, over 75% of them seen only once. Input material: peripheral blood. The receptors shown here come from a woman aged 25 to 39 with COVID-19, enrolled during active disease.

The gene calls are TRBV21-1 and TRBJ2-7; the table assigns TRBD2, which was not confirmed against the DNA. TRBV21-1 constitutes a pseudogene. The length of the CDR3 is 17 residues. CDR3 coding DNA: TGTGCCAGCAGCAAAATTTTTCGGGAGACTAGCGGGAGATCAGAGTACTTC. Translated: CASSKIFRETSGRSEYF.

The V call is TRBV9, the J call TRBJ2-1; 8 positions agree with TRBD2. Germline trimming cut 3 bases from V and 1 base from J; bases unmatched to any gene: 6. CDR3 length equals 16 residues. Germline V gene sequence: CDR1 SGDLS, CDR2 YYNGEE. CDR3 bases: TGTGCCAGCAGCGCGGGGGGGCAGAGATCCTACAATGAGCAGTTCTTC. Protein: CASSAGGQRSYNEQFF.

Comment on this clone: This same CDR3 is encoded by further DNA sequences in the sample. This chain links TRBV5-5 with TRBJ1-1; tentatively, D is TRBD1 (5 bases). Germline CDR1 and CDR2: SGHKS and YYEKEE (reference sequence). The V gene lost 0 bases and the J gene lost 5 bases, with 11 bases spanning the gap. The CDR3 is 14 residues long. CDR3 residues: CASSLVGGDTEAFF. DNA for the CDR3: TGTGCCAGCAGCTTGGTTGGGGGGGATACTGAAGCTTTCTTT.

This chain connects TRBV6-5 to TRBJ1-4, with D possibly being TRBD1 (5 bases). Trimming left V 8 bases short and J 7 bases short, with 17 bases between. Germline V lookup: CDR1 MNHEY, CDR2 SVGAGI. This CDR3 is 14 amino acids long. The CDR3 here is CASGGDGLTEKLFF. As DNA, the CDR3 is TGTGCCAGCGGGGGGGACGGGCTGACTGAAAAACTGTTTTTT.

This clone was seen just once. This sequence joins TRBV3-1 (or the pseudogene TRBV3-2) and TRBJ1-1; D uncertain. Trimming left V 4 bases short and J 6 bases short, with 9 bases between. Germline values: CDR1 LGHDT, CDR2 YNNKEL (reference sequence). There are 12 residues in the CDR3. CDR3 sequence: CASSLELAEAFF. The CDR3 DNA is TGTGCCAGCAGCCTTGAACTGGCTGAAGCTTTCTTT.

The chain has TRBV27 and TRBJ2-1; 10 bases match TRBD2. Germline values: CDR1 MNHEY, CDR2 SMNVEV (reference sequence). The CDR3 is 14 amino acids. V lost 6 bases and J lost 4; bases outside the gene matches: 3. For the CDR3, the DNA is TGTGCCAGCAGGCCTAGCGGGAGTTACAATGAGCAGTTCTTC. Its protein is CASRPSGSYNEQFF.

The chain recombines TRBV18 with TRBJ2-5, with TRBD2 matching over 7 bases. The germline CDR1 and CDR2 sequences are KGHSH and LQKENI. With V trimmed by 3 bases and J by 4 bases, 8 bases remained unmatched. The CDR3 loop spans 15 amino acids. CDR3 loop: CASSPRDGGGETQYF. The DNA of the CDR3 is TGTGCCAGCTCACCCCGGGACGGCGGGGGAGAGACCCAGTACTTC. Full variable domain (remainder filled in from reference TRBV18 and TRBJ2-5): NAGVMQNPRHLVRRRGQEARLRCSPMKGHSHVYWYRQLPEEGLKFMVYLQKENIIDESGMPKERFSAEFPKEGPSILRIQQVVRGDSAAYFCASSPRDGGGETQYFGPGTRLLVL.

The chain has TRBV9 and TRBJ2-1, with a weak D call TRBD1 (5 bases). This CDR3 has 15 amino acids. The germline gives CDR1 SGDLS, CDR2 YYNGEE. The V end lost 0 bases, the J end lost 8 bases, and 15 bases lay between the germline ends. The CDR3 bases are TGTGCCAGCAGCGTAGAAGGGGCCTCTGGTGATGAGCAGTTCTTC. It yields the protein CASSVEGASGDEQFF.

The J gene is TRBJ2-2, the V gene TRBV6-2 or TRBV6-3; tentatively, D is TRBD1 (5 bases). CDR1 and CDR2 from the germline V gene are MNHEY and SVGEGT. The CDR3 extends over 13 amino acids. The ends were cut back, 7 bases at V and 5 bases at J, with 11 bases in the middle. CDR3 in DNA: TGTGCCAGCACCCCCCAGGGTACCGGGGAGCTGTTTTTT. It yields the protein CASTPQGTGELFF.

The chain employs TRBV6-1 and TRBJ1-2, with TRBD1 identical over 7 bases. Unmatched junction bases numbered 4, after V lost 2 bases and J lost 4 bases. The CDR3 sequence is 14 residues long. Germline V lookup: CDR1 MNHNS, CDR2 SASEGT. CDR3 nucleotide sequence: TGTGCCAGCAGTGAACGCCCAGGGGGCTATGGCTACACCTTC. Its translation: CASSERPGGYGYTF.

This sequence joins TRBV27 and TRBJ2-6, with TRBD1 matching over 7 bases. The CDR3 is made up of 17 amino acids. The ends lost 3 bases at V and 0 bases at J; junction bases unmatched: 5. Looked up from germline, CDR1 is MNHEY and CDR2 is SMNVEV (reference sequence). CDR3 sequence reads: CASSFRGGPSGANVLTF. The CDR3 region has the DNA TGTGCCAGCAGTTTTCGAGGGGGCCCCTCTGGGGCCAACGTCCTGACTTTC.

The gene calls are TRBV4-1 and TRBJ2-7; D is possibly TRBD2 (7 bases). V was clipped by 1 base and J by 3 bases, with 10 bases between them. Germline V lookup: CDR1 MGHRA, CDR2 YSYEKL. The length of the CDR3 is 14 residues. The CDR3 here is CASSQGGGLYEQYF. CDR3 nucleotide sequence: TGCGCCAGCAGCCAAGGGGGGGGGCTCTACGAGCAGTACTTC.

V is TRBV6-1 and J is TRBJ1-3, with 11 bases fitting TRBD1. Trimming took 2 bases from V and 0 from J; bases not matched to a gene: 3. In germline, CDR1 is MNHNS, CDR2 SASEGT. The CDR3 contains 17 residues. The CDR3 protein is CASSEPDRGLSGNTIYF. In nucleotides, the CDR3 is TGTGCCAGCAGTGAACCGGACAGGGGGCTCTCTGGAAACACCATATATTTT.

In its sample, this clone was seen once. CDR3 loop: CASRLAGSYEQYF. The CDR3, as DNA: TGCGCCAGCAGGCTAGCGGGATCCTACGAGCAGTACTTC. This chain links TRBV10-2 with TRBJ2-7, with 9 bases fitting TRBD2. CDR1 and CDR2 from the germline V gene are WSHSY and SAAADI. Losses at the gene ends were 6 bases for V and 1 base for J; bases not matched to a gene: 1. This CDR3 region has 13 residues.

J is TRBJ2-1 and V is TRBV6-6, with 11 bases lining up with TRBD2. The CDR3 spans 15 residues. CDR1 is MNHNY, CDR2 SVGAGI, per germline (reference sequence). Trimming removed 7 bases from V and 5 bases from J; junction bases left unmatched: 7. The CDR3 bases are TGTGCCAGCACCACGGGACTAGCGGTTAACAATGAGCAGTTCTTC. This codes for CASTTGLAVNNEQFF.

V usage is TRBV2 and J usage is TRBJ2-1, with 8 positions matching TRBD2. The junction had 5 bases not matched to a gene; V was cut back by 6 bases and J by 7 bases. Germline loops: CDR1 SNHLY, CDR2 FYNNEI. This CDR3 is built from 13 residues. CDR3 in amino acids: CASRSGSRNEQFF. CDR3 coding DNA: TGTGCCAGCAGGAGCGGGAGTCGTAATGAGCAGTTCTTC.

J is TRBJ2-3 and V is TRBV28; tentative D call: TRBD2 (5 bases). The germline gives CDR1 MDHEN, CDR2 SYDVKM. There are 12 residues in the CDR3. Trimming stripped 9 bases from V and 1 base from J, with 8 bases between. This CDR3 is CASTSGTDTQYF. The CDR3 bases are TGTGCCAGTACTAGTGGCACAGATACGCAGTATTTT. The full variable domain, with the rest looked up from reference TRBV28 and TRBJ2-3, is DVKVTQSSRYLVKRTGEKVFLECVQDMDHENMFWYRQDPGLGLRLIYFSYDVKMKEKGDIPEGYSVSREKKERFSLILESASTNQTSMYLCASTSGTDTQYFGPGTRLTVL.

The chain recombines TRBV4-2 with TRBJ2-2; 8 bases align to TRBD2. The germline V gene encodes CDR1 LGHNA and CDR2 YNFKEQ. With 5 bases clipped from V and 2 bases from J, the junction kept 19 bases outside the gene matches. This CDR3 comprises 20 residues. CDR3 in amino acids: CASSSQAPSVAGHNTGELFF. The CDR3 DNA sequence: TGTGCCAGCAGCTCCCAGGCCCCCTCAGTAGCGGGACATAACACCGGGGAGCTGTTTTTT.

The CDR3 DNA reads as TGTGCCAGTAGTATATCGGGGGTCCAAGAGACCCAGTACTTC. Its protein product is CASSISGVQETQYF. The chain joins TRBV19 to TRBJ2-5, with D possibly being TRBD2 (6 bases). The CDR3 contains 14 residues. CDR1 is LNHDA, CDR2 SQIVND, per germline (reference sequence). Trimming stripped 2 bases from V and 1 base from J, with 8 bases between.

As DNA, the CDR3 is TGTGCCAGCAGCGCCCCCGGGGGGACCGAGCAGTACTTC. Amino acids: CASSAPGGTEQYF. The genes are TRBV9 and TRBJ2-7; 7 bases line up with TRBD2. The ends lost 3 bases at V and 6 bases at J; junction bases unmatched: 6. CDR1 SGDLS and CDR2 YYNGEE come from the germline V gene. The CDR3 is made up of 13 amino acids. The complete variable domain, with remaining parts taken from reference TRBV9 and TRBJ2-7, reads DSGVTQTPKHLITATGQRVTLRCSPRSGDLSVYWYQQSLDQGLQFLIQYYNGEERAKGNILERFSAQQFPDLHSELNLSSLELGDSALYFCASSAPGGTEQYFGPGTRLTVT.

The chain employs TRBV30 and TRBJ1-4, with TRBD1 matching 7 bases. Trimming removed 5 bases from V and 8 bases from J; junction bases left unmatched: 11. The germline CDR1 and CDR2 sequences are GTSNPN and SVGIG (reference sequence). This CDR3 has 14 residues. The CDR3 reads CAWDSTGWGEKLFF. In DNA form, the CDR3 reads TGTGCCTGGGATTCGACAGGGTGGGGGGAAAAACTGTTTTTT.